The 8 T cell receptor beta chains given below trace back to one sample, sequenced in a study of blood T cell repertoires in COVID-19. Profiled with immunoSEQ multiplex PCR; TCRdb holds only in-frame clones, not every one. Of fewer than 250,000 clones in the sample, roughly nine tenths were seen once. What was sequenced was peripheral blood. These receptors all come from a man in his 70s with acute or convalescent COVID-19.

The V and J genes are TRBV6-5 and TRBJ2-3; weak D call: TRBD1 (5 bases). The germline V gene has CDR1 MNHEY and CDR2 SVGAGI. Trimming removed 5 bases from V and 0 bases from J, with 9 bases in between. This CDR3 has 14 residues. In nucleotides, the CDR3 is TGTGCCAGCAGTCCAGGGTGGAGCACAGATACGCAGTATTTT. Encoded protein: CASSPGWSTDTQYF.

This chain joins TRBV5-6 and TRBJ1-1; possibly TRBD1 for D (5 bases). The V end lost 2 bases, the J end lost 8 bases, and 13 bases lay between the germline ends. CDR1 and CDR2 (germline): SGHDT, YYEEEE. The CDR3 is 13 residues long. The CDR3: CASSLGTGVEAFF. The CDR3 coding sequence is TGTGCCAGCAGCTTAGGGACTGGGGTCGAAGCTTTCTTT.

CDR3 nucleotides: TGTGCCAGCAGTTTTCGAGGCTCCTACGAGCAGTACTTC. Amino acids: CASSFRGSYEQYF. The chain joins TRBV6-5 to TRBJ2-7; D uncertain. Trimming shortened V by 4 bases and J by 0 bases, and 7 bases separated the two germline ends. CDR3 size: 13 residues. From germline, CDR1 is MNHEY and CDR2 SVGAGI.

The chain is built from TRBV5-4 and TRBJ1-1; possible D gene TRBD1, 5 bases. The CDR3 runs to 15 residues. The V gene's germline CDR1 is SGHNT and CDR2 YYREEE (reference sequence). Deletions cut 4 bases from V and 2 bases from J, with 15 bases between. The CDR3 coding sequence is TGTGCCAGCAGCCCCAACGGAGGGGTCAACACTGAAGCTTTCTTT. It yields the protein CASSPNGGVNTEAFF.

The chain joins TRBV18 to TRBJ2-1, with 10 positions matching TRBD2. Trimming took 2 bases from V and 0 from J; bases not matched to a gene: 10. There are 19 residues in the CDR3. Per the germline V gene, CDR1 is KGHSH and CDR2 is LQKENI. The DNA of the CDR3 is TGTGCCAGCTCACCAGGAGGACTAGCGGACTGGAGCTCCTACAATGAGCAGTTCTTC. As protein: CASSPGGLADWSSYNEQFF.

This sequence joins TRBV12-3 or TRBV12-4 and TRBJ2-7; 8 bases are shared with TRBD1. CDR3 size: 13 residues. J gave up 5 bases and V 6 bases, and 6 bases lay outside the gene matches. CDR3 nucleotides: TGTGCCAGCAGATTGGACAGGGCCAACGAGCAGTACTTC. Protein: CASRLDRANEQYF.

The chain combines TRBV27 with TRBJ2-6; 11 bases line up with TRBD2. The CDR3 consists of 20 residues. V shed 6 bases and J 0 bases; nucleotides not matched to a gene: 13. The germline V gene has CDR1 MNHEY and CDR2 SMNVEV (reference sequence). The CDR3: CASSPIEGLAGFSGANVLTF. The CDR3 bases are TGTGCCAGCAGCCCAATTGAAGGACTAGCGGGCTTCTCTGGGGCCAACGTCCTGACTTTC.

The V gene is TRBV14, the J gene TRBJ1-1; D uncertain. V dropped 0 bases and J dropped 5 bases, with 13 bases sitting between them. Germline CDR1 reads SGHDN; CDR2 reads FVKESK. The CDR3 has 15 amino acids. CDR3 loop: CASSQDPGMITEAFF. CDR3 DNA sequence: TGTGCCAGCAGCCAAGATCCAGGTATGATAACTGAAGCTTTCTTT.